The rows below give T cell receptor beta chains drawn from one sample of a study of shared clonotypes between healthy human individuals. Libraries were prepared by immunoSEQ multiplex PCR; TCRdb keeps only in-frame clonotypes and omits some of them. In the table there are 800,000 or so clones, 90% to 97% of which are singletons. The sequenced sample was naive CD8+ T cells sorted from blood. These receptors originate from a man aged 30-40 years in good health. Each CDR3 is given with its conserved first and last residue. The order of the fields is J gene, D gene, clone size, V gene, CDR3 protein, CDR3 DNA. A D gene is named only where the DNA matches it firmly. Size is omitted from some rows. Given values are once, few, many or a class for expanded clones.

j_gene: TRBJ2-3; d_gene: .; abundance: .; v_gene: TRBV6-5; CDR3aa: CASTQGLDTDTQYF; CDR3nt: TGTGCCAGTACACAGGGACTGGACACAGATACGCAGTATTTT
j_gene: TRBJ2-3; d_gene: TRBD2; abundance: .; v_gene: TRBV27; CDR3aa: CASSLLAGDGTDTQYF; CDR3nt: TGTGCCAGCAGTTTACTAGCGGGAGATGGTACAGATACGCAGTATTTT
j_gene: TRBJ2-5; d_gene: .; abundance: .; v_gene: TRBV19; CDR3aa: CASSMSGSETQYF; CDR3nt: TGTGCCAGTAGTATGTCAGGGTCAGAGACCCAGTACTTC
j_gene: TRBJ2-1; d_gene: TRBD2; abundance: .; v_gene: TRBV27; CDR3aa: CASLWASGSFNEQFF; CDR3nt: TGTGCCAGCCTTTGGGCTAGCGGGAGTTTCAATGAGCAGTTCTTC
j_gene: TRBJ1-2; d_gene: .; abundance: .; v_gene: TRBV9; CDR3aa: CASSVEEVEGYTF; CDR3nt: TGTGCCAGCAGCGTAGAGGAGGTGGAGGGCTACACCTTC
j_gene: TRBJ2-3; d_gene: TRBD1; abundance: .; v_gene: TRBV29-1; CDR3aa: CSVEDLGQGTDTQYF; CDR3nt: TGCAGCGTTGAAGATCTAGGACAGGGAACAGATACGCAGTATTTT
j_gene: TRBJ1-2; d_gene: .; abundance: .; v_gene: TRBV28; CDR3aa: CASSSRQDHYGYTF; CDR3nt: TGTGCCAGCAGTTCGCGACAGGACCATTATGGCTACACCTTC
j_gene: TRBJ2-7; d_gene: .; abundance: .; v_gene: TRBV5-1; CDR3aa: CASSLLGGTYEQYF; CDR3nt: TGCGCCAGCAGCTTGCTGGGCGGAACCTACGAGCAGTACTTC
j_gene: TRBJ1-2; d_gene: .; abundance: .; v_gene: TRBV5-1; CDR3aa: CASSLVQNYGYTF; CDR3nt: TGCGCCAGCAGCTTGGTACAGAACTATGGCTACACCTTC
j_gene: TRBJ2-2; d_gene: TRBD2; abundance: once; v_gene: TRBV28; CDR3aa: CASSLSAGGGGELFF; CDR3nt: TGTGCCAGCAGTCTAAGCGCGGGGGGTGGCGGGGAGCTGTTTTTT
j_gene: TRBJ1-3; d_gene: TRBD1; abundance: .; v_gene: TRBV11-2; CDR3aa: CASSLEDRGGNTIYF; CDR3nt: TGTGCCAGCAGCTTAGAGGACAGGGGAGGAAACACCATATATTTT
j_gene: TRBJ2-7; d_gene: .; abundance: .; v_gene: TRBV10-3; CDR3aa: CAIRSWDSYEQYF; CDR3nt: TGTGCCATCCGCTCCTGGGACTCCTACGAGCAGTACTTC
j_gene: TRBJ2-5; d_gene: .; abundance: .; v_gene: TRBV6-5; CDR3aa: CASSYGVQETQYF; CDR3nt: TGTGCCAGCAGTTACGGGGTTCAAGAGACCCAGTACTTC
j_gene: TRBJ2-4; d_gene: .; abundance: .; v_gene: TRBV9; CDR3aa: CASSGGKNIQYF; CDR3nt: TGTGCCAGCAGCGGTGGCAAAAACATTCAGTACTTC
j_gene: TRBJ2-5; d_gene: TRBD1; abundance: .; v_gene: TRBV7-9; CDR3aa: CASSHTTGQETQYF; CDR3nt: TGTGCCAGCAGCCACACGACAGGGCAAGAGACCCAGTACTTC
j_gene: TRBJ2-7; d_gene: TRBD1; abundance: .; v_gene: TRBV27; CDR3aa: CASSPRTGREQYF; CDR3nt: TGTGCCAGCAGTCCTCGGACAGGCCGCGAGCAGTACTTC
j_gene: TRBJ2-7; d_gene: .; abundance: .; v_gene: TRBV11-2; CDR3aa: CASSDRLLATYEQYF; CDR3nt: TGTGCCAGCAGCGATCGACTTTTGGCTACCTACGAGCAGTACTTC
j_gene: TRBJ1-5; d_gene: .; abundance: .; v_gene: TRBV19; CDR3aa: CASSWGLDSNQPQHF; CDR3nt: TGTGCCAGTAGTTGGGGACTGGATAGCAATCAGCCCCAGCATTTT
j_gene: TRBJ2-1; d_gene: TRBD1; abundance: .; v_gene: TRBV27; CDR3aa: CASSPQGVSYNEQFF; CDR3nt: TGTGCCAGCAGTCCTCAGGGGGTGTCTTACAATGAGCAGTTCTTC
j_gene: TRBJ2-3; d_gene: .; abundance: .; v_gene: TRBV28; CDR3aa: CASSAPTTHRLDTQYF; CDR3nt: TGTGCCAGCTCTGCCCCAACGACTCATCGGTTGGATACGCAGTATTTT
j_gene: TRBJ2-1; d_gene: .; abundance: .; v_gene: TRBV5-6; CDR3aa: CASSGRHRDYHNEQFF; CDR3nt: TGTGCCAGCAGCGGGAGACACAGGGATTATCACAATGAGCAGTTCTTC
j_gene: TRBJ2-2; d_gene: TRBD2; abundance: .; v_gene: TRBV7-6; CDR3aa: CASSLGISGRANTGELFF; CDR3nt: TGTGCCAGCAGCTTAGGGATTAGCGGGAGAGCGAACACCGGGGAGCTGTTTTTT
j_gene: TRBJ1-1; d_gene: TRBD1; abundance: .; v_gene: TRBV11-1; CDR3aa: CASSAGQAAGTEAFF; CDR3nt: TGTGCCAGCAGCGCAGGACAGGCGGCGGGCACTGAAGCTTTCTTT
j_gene: TRBJ2-1; d_gene: .; abundance: .; v_gene: TRBV7-3; CDR3aa: CASSPGLAPNNEQFF; CDR3nt: TGTGCCAGCAGCCCCGGGCTAGCGCCCAACAATGAGCAGTTCTTC
j_gene: TRBJ2-7; d_gene: .; abundance: once; v_gene: TRBV10-2; CDR3aa: CASSEALWRTYEQYF; CDR3nt: TGCGCCAGCAGTGAGGCTCTCTGGCGAACCTACGAGCAGTACTTC
j_gene: TRBJ2-7; d_gene: TRBD2; abundance: .; v_gene: TRBV7-3; CDR3aa: CASSPGLAGVRPYEQYF; CDR3nt: TGTGCCAGCAGTCCTGGACTAGCGGGAGTCCGTCCCTACGAGCAGTACTTC
j_gene: TRBJ1-2; d_gene: .; abundance: once; v_gene: TRBV28; CDR3aa: CASSLGTGRLYGYTF; CDR3nt: TGTGCCAGCAGTTTAGGGACGGGACGCCTCTATGGCTACACCTTC
j_gene: TRBJ2-1; d_gene: TRBD2; abundance: .; v_gene: TRBV19; CDR3aa: CASSVGLAAYNEQFF; CDR3nt: TGTGCCAGTAGCGTCGGACTAGCGGCCTACAATGAGCAGTTCTTC
j_gene: TRBJ2-5; d_gene: .; abundance: .; v_gene: TRBV19; CDR3aa: CASSIDRVGGETQYF; CDR3nt: TGTGCCAGTAGTATAGATAGGGTCGGCGGAGAGACCCAGTACTTC
j_gene: TRBJ2-7; d_gene: .; abundance: .; v_gene: TRBV2; CDR3aa: CAGKGGVHEQYF; CDR3nt: TGTGCCGGCAAAGGGGGAGTCCACGAGCAGTACTTC
j_gene: TRBJ1-5; d_gene: .; abundance: once; v_gene: TRBV27; CDR3aa: CASSHLNQPQHF; CDR3nt: TGTGCCAGCAGTCATTTGAATCAGCCCCAGCATTTT
j_gene: TRBJ1-2; d_gene: .; abundance: once; v_gene: TRBV9; CDR3aa: CASSPNRGGYTF; CDR3nt: TGTGCCAGCAGCCCTAATAGAGGGGGCTACACCTTC
j_gene: TRBJ2-1; d_gene: .; abundance: .; v_gene: TRBV6-5; CDR3aa: CASSPVASSYNEQFF; CDR3nt: TGTGCCAGCAGCCCTGTCGCCAGCTCCTACAATGAGCAGTTCTTC
j_gene: TRBJ2-7; d_gene: .; abundance: .; v_gene: TRBV10-3; CDR3aa: CAISEERGAYEQYF; CDR3nt: TGTGCCATCAGTGAGGAGAGGGGAGCCTACGAGCAGTACTTC
j_gene: TRBJ2-6; d_gene: .; abundance: once; v_gene: TRBV6-4; CDR3aa: CASRDSLISGANVLTF; CDR3nt: TGTGCCAGCAGGGACAGTTTAATCTCTGGGGCCAACGTCCTGACTTTC
j_gene: TRBJ2-3; d_gene: TRBD2; abundance: .; v_gene: TRBV13; CDR3aa: CASSTRLAGAADTQYF; CDR3nt: TGTGCCAGCAGCACGCGACTAGCGGGAGCCGCAGATACGCAGTATTTT
j_gene: TRBJ2-3; d_gene: TRBD1; abundance: .; v_gene: TRBV29-1; CDR3aa: CSVDRDRELLDTQYF; CDR3nt: TGCAGCGTTGACCGGGACAGGGAATTATTAGATACGCAGTATTTT
j_gene: TRBJ1-2; d_gene: .; abundance: .; v_gene: TRBV6-5; CDR3aa: CASSYYQGRGYTF; CDR3nt: TGTGCCAGCAGTTACTACCAGGGCAGAGGCTACACCTTC
j_gene: TRBJ2-2; d_gene: TRBD2; abundance: .; v_gene: TRBV7-7; CDR3aa: CASSQILAGAIGGELFF; CDR3nt: TGTGCCAGCAGCCAGATACTAGCGGGAGCGATTGGCGGGGAGCTGTTTTTT
j_gene: TRBJ2-3; d_gene: TRBD2; abundance: .; v_gene: TRBV25-1; CDR3aa: CASREGTSGMVDTQYF; CDR3nt: TGTGCCAGCAGGGAGGGCACTAGCGGGATGGTAGATACGCAGTATTTT
j_gene: TRBJ2-7; d_gene: .; abundance: .; v_gene: TRBV7-8; CDR3aa: CASSLTSEQYF; CDR3nt: TGTGCCAGCAGCTTAACTTCCGAGCAGTACTTC
j_gene: TRBJ2-5; d_gene: .; abundance: .; v_gene: TRBV11-2; CDR3aa: CASSLEPAETQYF; CDR3nt: TGTGCCAGCAGCTTAGAACCGGCGGAGACCCAGTACTTC
j_gene: TRBJ2-1; d_gene: .; abundance: .; v_gene: TRBV7-6; CDR3aa: CASSSNRGRNEQFF; CDR3nt: TGTGCCAGCAGCTCCAATAGAGGGAGGAATGAGCAGTTCTTC
j_gene: TRBJ2-5; d_gene: .; abundance: .; v_gene: TRBV7-7; CDR3aa: CASSLSGETQYF; CDR3nt: TGTGCTAGCAGCTTAAGCGGTGAGACCCAGTACTTC
j_gene: TRBJ1-1; d_gene: TRBD1; abundance: .; v_gene: TRBV6-1; CDR3aa: CASSFGQGWNTEAFF; CDR3nt: TGTGCCAGCAGTTTTGGACAGGGTTGGAACACTGAAGCTTTCTTT
j_gene: TRBJ2-2; d_gene: .; abundance: .; v_gene: TRBV20-1; CDR3aa: CSARESGELFF; CDR3nt: TGCAGTGCTAGAGAGAGCGGGGAGCTGTTTTTT
j_gene: TRBJ2-1; d_gene: TRBD2; abundance: .; v_gene: TRBV9; CDR3aa: CASSEGTSGSYEQFF; CDR3nt: TGTGCCAGCAGCGAGGGGACTAGCGGGAGTTATGAGCAGTTCTTC